The rows below give T cell receptor beta chains drawn from one sample of a study of OX40 agonist ivuxolimab in advanced cancers. Repertoires were generated with immunoSEQ multiplex PCR, while TCRdb's copy carries only in-frame clones and drops some. The table has some 81,000 clones, around 86% seen once. The material was CD4+ or CD8+ T cells sorted from blood, obtained in a trial of the OX40 agonist ivuxolimab. Receptor source: an adult with an advanced solid tumor such as melanoma, head and neck, liver or kidney cancer. Both conserved end residues are part of each CDR3. Fields, in order: D gene, V gene, CDR3 protein. A D gene is named only where the DNA matches it firmly.

D: .
V: TRBV2
CDR3: CASSTGWREPQHF

D: .
V: TRBV28
CDR3: CASRLRGHYGYTF

D: TRBD1
V: TRBV7-8
CDR3: CASSQTQGAGGYTF

D: .
V: TRBV11-3
CDR3: CASSPGGGRQDTQYF

D: .
V: TRBV28
CDR3: CASSFGGAAPNYGYTF

D: .
V: TRBV28
CDR3: CASSPFGSYYEQYF

D: TRBD1
V: TRBV27
CDR3: CASSVPGQDPYEQYF

D: .
V: TRBV7-2
CDR3: CASSFKGVETQYF

D: .
V: TRBV9
CDR3: CASSVDLAGYEQYF

D: .
V: TRBV5-1
CDR3: CASSWRGEETQYF

D: .
V: TRBV5-3
CDR3: CARSLGQYMNTEAFF

D: .
V: TRBV5-1
CDR3: CASIEVGEQYF

D: TRBD1
V: TRBV5-7
CDR3: CASSPHGGQSTGYTF

D: TRBD1
V: TRBV7-9
CDR3: CASSQGTDSGNTIYF

D: .
V: TRBV21-1
CDR3: CASSTYRVAGGNEQFF

D: .
V: TRBV7-9
CDR3: CASSSRSGADTGELFF

D: .
V: TRBV27
CDR3: CASSSLSWGENTDTQYF

D: .
V: TRBV5-6
CDR3: CASSLVTGNTIYF

D: .
V: TRBV2
CDR3: CASSDEGGGTDTQYF

D: TRBD1
V: TRBV5-4
CDR3: CASSPLPGQGSEKLFF

D: .
V: TRBV28
CDR3: CASSFPNQPQHF

D: .
V: TRBV19
CDR3: CASSPHAETNYGYTF

D: .
V: TRBV5-6
CDR3: CASSWGKNTDTQYF

D: TRBD2
V: TRBV28
CDR3: CASSSSGAGLSDTQYF

D: .
V: TRBV5-8
CDR3: CASSLATTNTNSPLHF

D: .
V: TRBV14
CDR3: CASSQTGFGPLHF

D: TRBD1
V: TRBV29-1
CDR3: CSGSKQGVKTQYF

D: TRBD1
V: TRBV5-8
CDR3: CASSVDRGQPQHF

D: .
V: TRBV28
CDR3: CASRFTPRQAYQETQYF